This passage covers 20 T cell receptor beta chains from one sample sequenced in a study of blood T cell repertoires in COVID-19. Profiling relied on immunoSEQ multiplex PCR, and the TCRdb table lists in-frame clones only, not all of them. The data hold about 210,000 clones, with 82% observed a single time. Sequencing was performed on peripheral blood. These TCRs come from a middle-aged woman with acute or convalescent COVID-19.

The chain links TRBV20-1 to TRBJ1-4; D is possibly TRBD1 (5 bases). CDR3 length: 12 residues. From germline, CDR1 is DFQATT and CDR2 SNEGSKA (reference sequence). The V gene lost 3 bases and the J gene lost 7 bases, with 9 bases spanning the gap. CDR3 in amino acids: CSASSQGEKLFF. In nucleotides, the CDR3 is TGCAGTGCTAGTAGCCAGGGTGAAAAACTGTTTTTT.

This clone has a handful of counts. CDR3 region: CASTREAVSTEAFF. The CDR3 region has the DNA TGTGCCAGCACGAGGGAGGCGGTGTCCACTGAAGCTTTCTTT. The chain employs TRBV6-5 and TRBJ1-1; the D is unclear. The CDR3 has 14 residues. The V gene's germline CDR1 is MNHEY and CDR2 SVGAGI. With 7 bases removed from V and 4 bases from J, the gap between germline ends came to 16 bases.

CDR3 region: CASGLAQGANGYTF. Written as DNA, the CDR3 is TGTGCTAGTGGTTTGGCGCAGGGGGCGAATGGCTACACCTTC. J is TRBJ1-2 and V is TRBV12-5; TRBD1 matches at 8 bases. The CDR3 extends over 14 amino acids. Trimming cost V 1 base and J 6 bases; bases outside gene matches: 4. The germline V gene encodes CDR1 LGHNT and CDR2 FRNRAP.

This rearrangement joins TRBV24-1 to TRBJ1-1, with 9 bases lining up with TRBD1. V gave up 7 bases and J gave up 2 bases; unmatched junction bases: 4. Germline V gene lookup returns CDR1 KGHDR and CDR2 SFDVKD. The CDR3 is made up of 14 amino acids. The CDR3 region has the DNA TGTGCCACCAGGGGGACAGGGCTAAACACTGAAGCTTTCTTT. This encodes CATRGTGLNTEAFF.

This clone has a single count. This sequence joins TRBV2 and TRBJ1-4; D uncertain. From germline, CDR1 is SNHLY and CDR2 FYNNEI. The V end lost 8 bases, the J end lost 8 bases, and 15 bases lay between the germline ends. CDR3 length: 13 residues. The CDR3 loop reads CASSLLGREKLFF. The CDR3 nucleotides read TGTGCCAGCTCCCTGCTAGGCCGCGAAAAACTGTTTTTT.

The chain links TRBV30 to TRBJ1-3, with 7 nucleotides matching TRBD1. The CDR3 has 14 residues. CDR1 is GTSNPN and CDR2 is SVGIG in the germline V gene (reference sequence). J was trimmed by 0 bases and V by 5 bases; bases with no gene match: 4. Written as DNA, the CDR3 is TGTGCCTGGCAGACAGGGAACTCTGGAAACACCATATATTTT. Residues: CAWQTGNSGNTIYF.

This chain joins TRBV6-4 and TRBJ2-3; TRBD2 aligns across 9 bases. The CDR3 has 16 amino acids. The ends lost 0 bases at V and 1 base at J; junction bases unmatched: 2. The V gene's germline CDR1 is MRHNA and CDR2 SNTAGT. In DNA, the CDR3 is TGTGCCAGCAGTGACTCGAGGACTAGCGGCACAGATACGCAGTATTTT. It yields the protein CASSDSRTSGTDTQYF.

This clone has a single count. The genes are TRBV9 and TRBJ1-6, with D tentatively TRBD1 (5 bases). The CDR3 spans 17 residues. V lost 9 bases and J lost 0, with 19 bases in between. Germline CDR1 SGDLS, CDR2 YYNGEE. Here the CDR3 reads CAIRAGTFNSYNSPLHF. DNA for the CDR3: TGTGCCATCCGCGCCGGGACTTTTAACTCCTATAATTCACCCCTCCACTTT.

This clone was seen just once. V is TRBV6-5 and J is TRBJ1-1; a weak D match, TRBD1 (5 bases). The germline V gene has CDR1 MNHEY and CDR2 SVGAGI. V lost 0 bases and J 1 base, leaving 12 bases between the germline ends. This CDR3 region has 16 residues. Here the CDR3 reads CASSYSAGPGNTEAFF. Written as DNA, the CDR3 is TGTGCCAGCAGTTACTCCGCAGGGCCGGGGAACACTGAAGCTTTCTTT.

V usage is TRBV6-4 and J usage is TRBJ2-7; the D gene is possibly TRBD2 (5 bases). The CDR3 extends over 16 amino acids. Germline V gene sequence: CDR1 MRHNA, CDR2 SNTAGT. Trimming took 10 bases from V and 1 from J, leaving 23 bases between them. CDR3 loop: CAIRSRATPASYEQYF. DNA for the CDR3: TGTGCCATCCGCTCGCGGGCGACACCAGCGTCCTACGAGCAGTACTTC.

The chain combines TRBV18 with TRBJ1-2, with D possibly TRBD1 on 6 matching bases. V was pared by 5 bases and J by 8 bases, with 24 bases between. CDR3 length: 16 residues. The germline CDR1 and CDR2 sequences are KGHSH and LQKENI. The CDR3 DNA sequence: TGTGCCAGCTCAACAACCGGACAGAGCCGATCCAGCGGCTACACCTTC. This translates into CASSTTGQSRSSGYTF.

Worth noting for this clone: Other nucleotide sequences in the sample specify the same CDR3. The rearrangement joins TRBV2 to TRBJ1-2, with 7 bases matching TRBD1. With V trimmed by 6 bases and J by 6 bases, 7 bases remained unmatched. The CDR3 spans 13 residues. Germline V gene lookup returns CDR1 SNHLY and CDR2 FYNNEI. CDR3 residues: CASRGDRANGYTF. The CDR3 region has the DNA TGTGCCAGCAGGGGCGACAGGGCAAATGGCTACACCTTC.

The chain has TRBV5-1 and TRBJ1-5; the D is unclear. Germline V gives CDR1 SGHRS, CDR2 YFSETQ. V was cut by 0 bases and J by 4 bases, with 5 bases left in between. The CDR3 loop spans 13 amino acids. The CDR3 sequence: CASSLDGNQPQHF. The CDR3 DNA is TGCGCCAGCAGCTTGGACGGGAATCAGCCCCAGCATTTT.

CDR3 nucleotides: TGTGCCAGCAGCCAAGACGACCTCCGGCGGGCGGGGGAGCTGTTTTTT. Its translation: CASSQDDLRRAGELFF. This rearrangement joins TRBV3-1 (or the pseudogene TRBV3-2) to TRBJ2-2, with a tentative D call TRBD2 (5 bases). V was clipped by 0 bases and J by 8 bases, with 16 bases between them. The germline CDR1 and CDR2 sequences are LGHDT and YNNKEL (reference sequence). The CDR3 extends over 16 amino acids.

The J gene is TRBJ1-3, the V gene TRBV9; 7 bases agree with TRBD1. J gave up 0 bases and V 4 bases, and 4 bases lay outside the gene matches. The CDR3 consists of 15 residues. Per the germline V gene, CDR1 is SGDLS and CDR2 is YYNGEE. CDR3 protein: CASSFGTASGNTIYF. Here the CDR3 DNA reads TGTGCCAGCAGCTTCGGGACAGCCTCTGGAAACACCATATATTTT.

This clone was counted only a few times. The chain carries TRBV30 and TRBJ1-1, with D uncertain. The germline gives CDR1 GTSNPN, CDR2 SVGIG (reference sequence). The V and J ends lost 0 bases and 3 bases respectively, with 5 bases between them. This CDR3 region has 12 residues. The CDR3 nucleotides are TGTGCCTGGAGTGTAGCTTACACTGAAGCTTTCTTT. Translated, it gives CAWSVAYTEAFF.

This rearrangement joins TRBV6-5 to TRBJ1-5; D is perhaps TRBD1 (5 bases). Trimming shortened V by 4 bases and J by 1 base, and 8 bases separated the two germline ends. CDR1 and CDR2 (germline): MNHEY, SVGAGI. CDR3 length: 14 amino acids. CDR3 protein: CASSSDKSNQPQHF. The CDR3 region has the DNA TGTGCCAGCAGTTCGGACAAGAGCAATCAGCCCCAGCATTTT.

The chain couples TRBV12-3 or TRBV12-4 to TRBJ2-1, with a weak D call TRBD2 (6 bases). There are 13 residues in the CDR3. V lost 6 bases and J 7 bases, leaving 13 bases between the germline ends. The CDR3 nucleotides are TGTGCCAGCAGCCGGGAGCTGACAAATGAGCAGTTCTTC. This codes for CASSRELTNEQFF.

The CDR3 protein is CSVGEPPFYGYTF. The CDR3 DNA follows: TGCAGCGTTGGGGAGCCCCCCTTCTACGGCTACACCTTC. The V and J genes are TRBV29-1 and TRBJ1-2; no definite D call. Trimming took 4 bases from V and 8 from J, leaving 17 bases between them. Germline V gene data show CDR1 as SQVTM and CDR2 as ANQGSEA. This CDR3 has 13 residues.

This clone has just a few counts. The J gene is TRBJ2-1, the V gene TRBV2; D might be TRBD1 (6 bases). CDR1 SNHLY and CDR2 FYNNEI come from the germline V gene. V was shortened by 0 bases and J by 4 bases, with 10 bases between the two germline ends. This CDR3 is built from 15 residues. In DNA, the CDR3 is TGTGCCAGCAGTGAAGCCCAAGGACAGTACAATGAGCAGTTCTTC. This translates into CASSEAQGQYNEQFF.